The T cell receptor beta chain under discussion was sequenced for a study of blood T cells in healthy people across ages. A second PCR, run for roughly 7 to 12 cycles, used a sample-barcoded 5' primer plus a J-beta primer mix. TCRdb reprocessed the 5' RACE reads via MiXCR and lists one record per CDR3 protein. Of nearly 800,000 distinct CDR3 sequences listed, just over 55% are singletons. The length of the CDR3 is 13 residues. In germline, CDR1 is MNHNY, CDR2 SVGAGI (reference sequence). The V gene lost 0 bases and the J gene lost 3 bases, with 6 bases spanning the gap. V gene TRBV6-6 combines with J gene TRBJ2-7; D is uncertain. This clonotype was sampled from a man aged 35-49 years in good health. Sequencing input: blood. CDR3: CASSYSGDYEQYF. The CDR3 DNA follows: TGTGCCAGCAGTTACTCTGGGGACTACGAGCAGTACTTC.